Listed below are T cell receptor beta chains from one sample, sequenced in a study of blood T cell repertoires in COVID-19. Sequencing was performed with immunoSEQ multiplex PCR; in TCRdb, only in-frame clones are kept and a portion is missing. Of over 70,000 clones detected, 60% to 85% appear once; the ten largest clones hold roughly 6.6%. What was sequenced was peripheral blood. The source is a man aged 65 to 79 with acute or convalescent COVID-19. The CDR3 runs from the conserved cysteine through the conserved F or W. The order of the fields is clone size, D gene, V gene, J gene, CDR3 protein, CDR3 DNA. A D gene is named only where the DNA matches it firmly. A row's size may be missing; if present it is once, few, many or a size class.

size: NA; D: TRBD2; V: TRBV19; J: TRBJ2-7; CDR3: CASKICLVSLVWRAREPDYEQYF; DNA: TGTGCCAGTAAGATTTGTCTTGTGTCATTGGTGTGGCGCGCGCGGGAGCCCGACTACGAGCAGTACTTC
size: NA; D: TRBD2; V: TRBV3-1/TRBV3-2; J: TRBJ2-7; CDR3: CASSAGTTSSYEQYF; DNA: TGTGCCAGCAGCGCCGGGACTACGTCCTCCTACGAGCAGTACTTC
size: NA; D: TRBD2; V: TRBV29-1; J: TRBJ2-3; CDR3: CSVGWGTSGGTDTQYF; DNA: TGCAGCGTTGGATGGGGGACTAGCGGGGGCACAGATACGCAGTATTTT
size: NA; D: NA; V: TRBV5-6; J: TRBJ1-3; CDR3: CASSFTLTTGNTIYF; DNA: TGTGCCAGCAGCTTTACATTAACGACTGGAAACACCATATATTTT
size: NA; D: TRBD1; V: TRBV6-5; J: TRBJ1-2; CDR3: CASSSGTARNYGYTF; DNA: TGTGCCAGCAGTTCCGGGACAGCGCGTAACTATGGCTACACCTTC
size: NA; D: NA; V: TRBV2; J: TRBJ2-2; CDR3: CASSGQGGTGELFF; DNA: TGTGCCAGCAGTGGACAGGGAGGCACCGGGGAGCTGTTTTTT
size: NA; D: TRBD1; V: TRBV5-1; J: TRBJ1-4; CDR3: CASSRTGEAEKLFF; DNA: TGCGCCAGCAGCAGGACAGGGGAGGCTGAAAAACTGTTTTTT
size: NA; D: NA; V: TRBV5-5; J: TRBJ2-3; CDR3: CASSRGTDTQYF; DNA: TGTGCCAGCAGCCGGGGCACAGATACGCAGTATTTT
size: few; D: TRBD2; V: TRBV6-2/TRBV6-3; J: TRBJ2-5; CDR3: CASSYRPSGSTLKTQYF; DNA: TGTGCCAGCAGTTACAGGCCTAGCGGGAGTACTTTGAAGACCCAGTACTTC
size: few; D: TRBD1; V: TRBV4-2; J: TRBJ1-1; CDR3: CASSQARQGNTEAFF; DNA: TGTGCCAGCAGCCAAGCGAGACAGGGGAACACTGAAGCTTTCTTT
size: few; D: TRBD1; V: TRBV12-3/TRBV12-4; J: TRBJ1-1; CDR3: CASSFRGTEAFF; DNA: TGTGCCAGCAGTTTCAGGGGGACTGAAGCTTTCTTT
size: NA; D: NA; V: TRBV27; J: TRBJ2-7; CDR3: CASRNGFGIQYEQYF; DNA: TGTGCCAGCAGAAACGGGTTCGGTATCCAGTACGAGCAGTACTTC
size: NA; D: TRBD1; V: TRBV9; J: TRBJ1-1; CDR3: CASSPSTGAPEAFF; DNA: TGTGCCAGCAGCCCCTCGACAGGGGCTCCTGAAGCTTTCTTT
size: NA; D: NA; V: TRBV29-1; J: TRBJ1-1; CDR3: CSAGPGHLNTEAFF; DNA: TGCAGCGCCGGCCCCGGACATTTGAACACTGAAGCTTTCTTT
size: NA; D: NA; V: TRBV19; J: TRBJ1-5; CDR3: CASGWGGGQPQHF; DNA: TGTGCCAGTGGCTGGGGGGGCGGGCAGCCCCAGCATTTT
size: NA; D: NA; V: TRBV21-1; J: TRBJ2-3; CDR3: CASSYNSTDTQYF; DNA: TGTGCCAGCAGTTATAACTCTACAGATACGCAGTATTTT
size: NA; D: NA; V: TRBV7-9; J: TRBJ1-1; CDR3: CASSLGDYTEAFF; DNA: TGTGCCAGCAGCTTAGGGGACTACACTGAAGCTTTCTTT
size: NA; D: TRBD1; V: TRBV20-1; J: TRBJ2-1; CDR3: CSASPDRESYNEQFF; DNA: TGCAGTGCTAGTCCGGACAGGGAATCCTACAATGAGCAGTTCTTC
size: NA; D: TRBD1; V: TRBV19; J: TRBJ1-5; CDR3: CASSISGTGGTQPQHF; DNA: TGTGCCAGTAGTATTTCAGGGACAGGGGGAACTCAGCCCCAGCATTTT
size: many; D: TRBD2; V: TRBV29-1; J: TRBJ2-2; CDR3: CSVELAGVNTGELFF; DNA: TGCAGCGTTGAACTAGCGGGGGTAAACACCGGGGAGCTGTTTTTT
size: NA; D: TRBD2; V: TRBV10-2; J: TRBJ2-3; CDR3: CASAWTSGYTDTQYF; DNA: TGCGCCAGCGCCTGGACTAGCGGGTACACAGATACGCAGTATTTT
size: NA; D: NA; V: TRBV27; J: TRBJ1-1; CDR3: CASSLLGEGTEAFF; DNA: TGTGCCAGCAGTTTATTAGGGGAGGGCACTGAAGCTTTCTTT
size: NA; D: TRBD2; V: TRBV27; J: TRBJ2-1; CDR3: CASSTSGREDEQFF; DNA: TGTGCCAGCAGCACCAGCGGGAGGGAAGATGAGCAGTTCTTC
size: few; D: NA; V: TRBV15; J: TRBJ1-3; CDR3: CATSRDPSSGNTIYF; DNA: TGTGCCACCAGCAGAGATCCGAGCTCTGGAAACACCATATATTTT
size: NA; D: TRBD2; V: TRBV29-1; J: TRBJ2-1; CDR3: CSVRTSGRVNEQFF; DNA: TGCAGCGTCCGGACTAGCGGGAGAGTAAATGAGCAGTTCTTC
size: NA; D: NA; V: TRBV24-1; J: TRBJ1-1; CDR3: CATSDLAGAEAFF; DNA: TGTGCCACCAGTGATTTGGCGGGTGCTGAAGCTTTCTTT
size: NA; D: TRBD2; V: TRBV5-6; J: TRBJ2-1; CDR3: CASRTSGRANEQFF; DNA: TGTGCCAGCAGGACTAGCGGGAGGGCCAATGAGCAGTTCTTC
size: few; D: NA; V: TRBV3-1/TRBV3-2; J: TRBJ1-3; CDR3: CASGGVKVGNTIYF; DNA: TGTGCCAGCGGGGGGGTTAAGGTTGGAAACACCATATATTTT
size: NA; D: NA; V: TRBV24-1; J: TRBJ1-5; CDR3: CATSENRVGSNQPQHF; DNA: TGTGCCACCAGTGAAAACAGGGTAGGTAGCAATCAGCCCCAGCATTTT
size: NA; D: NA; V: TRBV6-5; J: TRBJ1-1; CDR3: CASSYSNGSGTEAFF; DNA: TGTGCCAGCAGTTACTCGAACGGATCGGGCACTGAAGCTTTCTTT
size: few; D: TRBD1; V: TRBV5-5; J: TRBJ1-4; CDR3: CASSLYSSWDRPGEGEKLFF; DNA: TGTGCCAGCAGCTTGTACTCAAGTTGGGACAGACCGGGCGAGGGTGAAAAACTGTTTTTT
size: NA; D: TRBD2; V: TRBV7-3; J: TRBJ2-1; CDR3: CASSFTSGAYNEQFF; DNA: TGTGCCAGCAGCTTCACTAGCGGGGCCTACAATGAGCAGTTCTTC
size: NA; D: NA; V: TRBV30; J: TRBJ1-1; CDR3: CAWSVGTEAFF; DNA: TGTGCCTGGAGTGTCGGCACTGAAGCTTTCTTT